This note documents a single T cell receptor beta chain sequence. This sample is part of a study of OX40 agonist ivuxolimab in advanced cancers. Overall study: An agonistic anti-OX40 (CD134) antibody, ivuxolimab, was used to treat the patients. Hepatocellular carcinoma, melanoma, renal cell or head and neck cancer was diagnosed in the dose-escalation patients.

This table comes from immunoSEQ multiplex PCR, and its TCRdb copy is limited to in-frame clones, with some not included. The sample lists some 58,000 clones, around 86% occurring once. V trimming: 5 bases; J trimming: 0 bases; junction bases outside the gene matches: 4. This CDR3 has 15 amino acids. Germline V lookup: CDR1 SEHNR, CDR2 FQNEAQ (reference sequence). Blood draws occurred at baseline, cycle 4 day 1, and cycle 7 day 1. The source was CD4+ or CD8+ T cells sorted from blood, collected in a trial of the OX40 agonist ivuxolimab. The receptor was derived from an adult with an advanced solid tumor such as melanoma, head and neck, liver or kidney cancer. This chain links TRBV7-9 with TRBJ2-1; 7 bases agree with TRBD1. The CDR3 bases are TGTGCCAGCAGCCAGACAGGGAGCTCCTACAATGAGCAGTTCTTC. Protein: CASSQTGSSYNEQFF.